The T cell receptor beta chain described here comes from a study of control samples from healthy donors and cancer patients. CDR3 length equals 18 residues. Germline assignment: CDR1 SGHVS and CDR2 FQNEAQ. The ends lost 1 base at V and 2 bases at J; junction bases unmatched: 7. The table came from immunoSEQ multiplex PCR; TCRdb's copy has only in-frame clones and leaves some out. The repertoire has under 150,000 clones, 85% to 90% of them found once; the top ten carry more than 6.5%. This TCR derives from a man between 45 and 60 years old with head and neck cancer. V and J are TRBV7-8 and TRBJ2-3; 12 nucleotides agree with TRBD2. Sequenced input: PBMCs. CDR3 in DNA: TGTGCCAGCAGCTTAGGCTCTAGCGGGGGGGCCGCCACAGATACGCAGTATTTT. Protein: CASSLGSSGGAATDTQYF.